This T cell receptor beta chain appears in the sequencing data of a study of T-cell reconstitution after alpha-beta-depleted transplantation in children. Study conclusions and caveats: Most T-cell counts and diversity one year after the transplant came from T cells that were newly produced. It was surviving recipient T cells and thymic progenitors that gave some patients high TCRbeta diversity at day 60. Reported findings indicate that, about two months after transplant, alpha-beta T cells came from several hundred expanded clones, which were derived from non-depleted graft cells.

The library targeted TCRbeta and was prepared with unique molecular identifiers. TCRdb redid the calling of the PCR reads with MiXCR, one entry per CDR3 protein. The sample yields about 540,000 distinct CDR3 sequences, approximately 30% seen once. The trim removed 1 base at V and 2 bases at J, leaving 15 bases unmatched. The CDR3 spans 19 residues. The germline V gene has CDR1 DFQATT and CDR2 SNEGSKA (reference sequence). This clonotype was seen only a few times. The antigen is undetermined. The chain carries TRBV20-1 and TRBJ2-1; 9 bases map to TRBD2. This sequence originates from a boy younger than two with Wiskott-Aldrich syndrome, due to receive a stem cell transplant. The input for sequencing was PBMCs, taken before TCRalphabeta/CD19-depleted stem cell transplant. CDR3 protein: CSARVAGLAGVPTYNEQFF. As DNA, the CDR3 is TGCAGTGCTAGAGTGGCGGGATTAGCGGGAGTACCTACCTACAATGAGCAGTTCTTC.